The 5 T cell receptor beta chains presented below share a single source sample, sequenced in a study of neurological immune-mediated disorders. From the 5' RACE reads, TCRdb called clonotypes with MiXCR, one entry per CDR3 protein. The sample consists of around 97,000 distinct CDR3 sequences, about a tenth of them appearing once. As to time point: longitudinal time-point 3. The sequenced material came from PBMCs. Source of these receptors: a female donor with HTLV-1-associated myelopathy (HAM/TSP).

This clonotype has ten or more counts. The J gene is TRBJ2-2, the V gene TRBV5-1; possibly TRBD1 for D (6 bases). The germline V gene has CDR1 SGHRS and CDR2 YFSETQ. This CDR3 has 16 amino acids. Trimming removed 1 base from V and 0 bases from J, with 10 bases in between. CDR3 sequence: CASSLRQASNTGELFF. Written as DNA, the CDR3 is TGCGCCAGCAGCTTGAGACAGGCATCGAACACCGGGGAGCTGTTTTTT.

This clonotype has a count of ten or more. The chain is built from TRBV5-1 and TRBJ2-7; 12 nucleotides match TRBD2. Germline-derived CDR1 and CDR2 are SGHRS and YFSETQ. The CDR3 is 16 residues long. Germline trimming cut 1 base from V and 5 bases from J; bases unmatched to any gene: 7. CDR3 DNA: TGCGCCAGCAGCTTGCCTCTAGCGGGGGGGCCCGACGAGCAGTACTTC. The encoded protein is CASSLPLAGGPDEQYF. Complete variable domain (other parts from reference TRBV5-1 and TRBJ2-7): KAGVTQTPRYLIKTRGQQVTLSCSPISGHRSVSWYQQTPGQGLQFLFEYFSETQRNKGNFPGRFSGRQFSNSRSEMNVSTLELGDSALYLCASSLPLAGGPDEQYFGPGTRLTVT.

Ten or more counts support this clonotype. The J gene is TRBJ2-7, the V gene TRBV6-2 or TRBV6-3; 8 nucleotides align to TRBD2. CDR3 length: 14 residues. V lost 4 bases and J lost 6; bases outside the gene matches: 8. Looked up from germline, CDR1 is MNHEY and CDR2 is SVGEGT. The CDR3 DNA is TGTGCCAGCAGTTTGGGACTAGAGTTATCCGAGCAGTACTTC. It is translated as CASSLGLELSEQYF.

This clonotype was seen only a few times. The rearrangement joins TRBV5-1 to TRBJ1-6, with D tentatively TRBD1 (5 bases). Trimming stripped 4 bases from V and 5 bases from J, with 10 bases between. The germline V gene encodes CDR1 SGHRS and CDR2 YFSETQ. This CDR3 comprises 14 residues. As DNA, the CDR3 is TGCGCCAGCAGCGTTGAGGGGAATAATTCACCCCTCCACTTT. This encodes CASSVEGNNSPLHF. The variable domain in full, with the rest retrieved from reference TRBV5-1 and TRBJ1-6, is KAGVTQTPRYLIKTRGQQVTLSCSPISGHRSVSWYQQTPGQGLQFLFEYFSETQRNKGNFPGRFSGRQFSNSRSEMNVSTLELGDSALYLCASSVEGNNSPLHFGNGTRLTVT.

This clonotype was recorded many times. The limits of the CDR3 on the DNA are not certain, so only TCRdb's listed CDR3 is given. This sequence joins TRBV14 and TRBJ2-5. Germline V gene sequence: CDR1 SGHDN, CDR2 FVKESK. A total of 16 residues make up the CDR3, ends included. The CDR3 reads CASSLYLSGVQETQYF.